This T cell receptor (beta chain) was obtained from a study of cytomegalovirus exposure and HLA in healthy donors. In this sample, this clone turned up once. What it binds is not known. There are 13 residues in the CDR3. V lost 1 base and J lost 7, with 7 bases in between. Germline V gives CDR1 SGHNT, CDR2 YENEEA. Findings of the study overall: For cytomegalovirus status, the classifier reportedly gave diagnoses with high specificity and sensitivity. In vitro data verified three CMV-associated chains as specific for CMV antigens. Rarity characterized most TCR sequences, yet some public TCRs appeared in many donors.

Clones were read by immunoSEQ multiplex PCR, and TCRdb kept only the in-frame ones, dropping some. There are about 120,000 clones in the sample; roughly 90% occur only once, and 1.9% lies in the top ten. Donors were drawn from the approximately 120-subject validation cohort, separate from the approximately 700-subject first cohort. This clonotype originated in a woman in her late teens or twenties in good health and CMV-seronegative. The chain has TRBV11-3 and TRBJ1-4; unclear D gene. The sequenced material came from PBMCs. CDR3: CASSLGEAEKLFF. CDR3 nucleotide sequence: TGTGCCAGCAGCTTAGGGGAGGCTGAAAAACTGTTTTTT.